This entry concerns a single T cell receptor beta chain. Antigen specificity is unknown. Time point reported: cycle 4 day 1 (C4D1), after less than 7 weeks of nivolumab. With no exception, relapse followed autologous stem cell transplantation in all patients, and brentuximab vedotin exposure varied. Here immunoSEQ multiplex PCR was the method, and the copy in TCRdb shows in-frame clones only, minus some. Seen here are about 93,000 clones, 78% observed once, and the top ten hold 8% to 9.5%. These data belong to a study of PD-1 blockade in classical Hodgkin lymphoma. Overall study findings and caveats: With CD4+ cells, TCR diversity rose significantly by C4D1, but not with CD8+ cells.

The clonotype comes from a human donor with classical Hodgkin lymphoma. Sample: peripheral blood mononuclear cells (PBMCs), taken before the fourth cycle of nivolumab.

CDR3 loop: CATLCGRGLPNTGELFF. The CDR3 DNA sequence: TGCGCCACCCTCTGCGGTAGGGGTTTGCCGAACACCGGGGAGCTGTTTTTT. The chain uses TRBV10-1 and TRBJ2-2; tentative D call: TRBD1 (5 bases). V lost 10 bases, J lost 0 bases, and 21 bases lay in between. Germline V gene data show CDR1 as WNHNN and CDR2 as SYGVQD (reference sequence). The CDR3 extends over 17 amino acids.